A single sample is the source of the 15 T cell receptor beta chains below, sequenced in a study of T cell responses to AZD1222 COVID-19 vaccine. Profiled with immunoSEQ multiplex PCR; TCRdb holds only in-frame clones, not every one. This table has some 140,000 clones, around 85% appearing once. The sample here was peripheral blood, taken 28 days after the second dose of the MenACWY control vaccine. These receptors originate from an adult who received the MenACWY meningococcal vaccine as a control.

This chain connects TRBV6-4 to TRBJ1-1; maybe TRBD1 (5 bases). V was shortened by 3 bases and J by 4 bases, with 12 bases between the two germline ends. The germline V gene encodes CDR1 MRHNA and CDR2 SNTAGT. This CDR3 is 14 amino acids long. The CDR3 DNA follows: TGTGCCAGCAGTGAGGGGACCCGGAGCACTGAAGCTTTCTTT. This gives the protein CASSEGTRSTEAFF.

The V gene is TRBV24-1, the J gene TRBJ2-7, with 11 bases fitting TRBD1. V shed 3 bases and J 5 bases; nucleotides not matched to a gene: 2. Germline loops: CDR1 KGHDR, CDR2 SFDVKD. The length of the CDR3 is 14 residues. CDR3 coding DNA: TGTGCCACCAGTGATCGGGACAGGGGGGACGAGCAGTACTTC. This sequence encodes CATSDRDRGDEQYF.

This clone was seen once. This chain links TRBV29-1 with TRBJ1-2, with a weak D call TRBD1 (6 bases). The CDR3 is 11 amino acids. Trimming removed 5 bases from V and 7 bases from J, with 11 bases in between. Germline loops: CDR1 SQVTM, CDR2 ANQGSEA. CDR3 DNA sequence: TGCAGCGTTTCGAAAGGGGGTGGCTACACCTTC. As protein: CSVSKGGGYTF.

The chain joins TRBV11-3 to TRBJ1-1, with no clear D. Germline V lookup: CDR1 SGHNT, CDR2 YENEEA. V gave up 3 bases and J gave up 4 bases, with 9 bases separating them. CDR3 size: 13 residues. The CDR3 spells CASSLDGSTEAFF. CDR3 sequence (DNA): TGTGCCAGCAGCTTGGACGGGAGCACTGAAGCTTTCTTT.

CDR3 in amino acids: CASSLVSGDEQFF. DNA for the CDR3: TGTGCCAGCAGCTTAGTATCGGGGGACGAGCAGTTCTTC. The chain links TRBV7-2 to TRBJ2-1; D might be TRBD2 (6 bases). Germline CDR1 is SGHTA and CDR2 is FQGNSA. This CDR3 is 13 amino acids long. V was clipped by 1 base and J by 10 bases, with 11 bases between them.

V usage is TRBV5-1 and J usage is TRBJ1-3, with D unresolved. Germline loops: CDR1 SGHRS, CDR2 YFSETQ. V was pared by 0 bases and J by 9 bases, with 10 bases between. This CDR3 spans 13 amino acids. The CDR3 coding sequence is TGCGCCAGCAGCTTGGTTTCTGAGGGCACCATATATTTT. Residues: CASSLVSEGTIYF. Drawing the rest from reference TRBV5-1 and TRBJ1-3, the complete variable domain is KAGVTQTPRYLIKTRGQQVTLSCSPISGHRSVSWYQQTPGQGLQFLFEYFSETQRNKGNFPGRFSGRQFSNSRSEMNVSTLELGDSALYLCASSLVSEGTIYFGEGSWLTVV.

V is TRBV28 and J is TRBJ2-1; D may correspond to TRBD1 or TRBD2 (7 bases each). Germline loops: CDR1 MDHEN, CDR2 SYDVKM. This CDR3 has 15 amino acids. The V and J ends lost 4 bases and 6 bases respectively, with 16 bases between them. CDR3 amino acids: CASSSQGRGINEQFF. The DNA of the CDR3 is TGTGCCAGCAGTTCACAGGGGAGGGGGATCAATGAGCAGTTCTTC.

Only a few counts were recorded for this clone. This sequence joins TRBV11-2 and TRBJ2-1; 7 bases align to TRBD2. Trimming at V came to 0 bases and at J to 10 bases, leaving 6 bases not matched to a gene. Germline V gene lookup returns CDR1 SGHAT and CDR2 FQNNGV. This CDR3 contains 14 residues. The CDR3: CASSLDTTSREQFF. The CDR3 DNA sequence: TGTGCCAGCAGCTTAGATACGACTAGCAGGGAGCAGTTCTTC.

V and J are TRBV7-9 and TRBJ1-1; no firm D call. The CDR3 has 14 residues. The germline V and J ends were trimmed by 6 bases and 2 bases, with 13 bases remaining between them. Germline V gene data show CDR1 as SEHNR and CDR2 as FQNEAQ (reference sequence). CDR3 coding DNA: TGTGCCAGCAGACGAGGTGGGAGAAACACTGAAGCTTTCTTT. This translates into CASRRGGRNTEAFF.

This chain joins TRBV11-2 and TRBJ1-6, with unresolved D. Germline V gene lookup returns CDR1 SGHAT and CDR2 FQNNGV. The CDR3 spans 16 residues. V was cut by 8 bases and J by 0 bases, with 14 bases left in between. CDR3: CASQDGFLSYNSPLHF. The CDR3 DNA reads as TGTGCCAGCCAGGACGGTTTTCTCTCCTATAATTCACCCCTCCACTTT.

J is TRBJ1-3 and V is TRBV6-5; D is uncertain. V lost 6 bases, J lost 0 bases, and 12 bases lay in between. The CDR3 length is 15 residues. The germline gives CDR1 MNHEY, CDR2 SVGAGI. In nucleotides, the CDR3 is TGTGCCAGCAGACCTACACTCTTCTCTGGAAACACCATATATTTT. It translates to CASRPTLFSGNTIYF.

CDR3 residues: CAWSVIIGNTIYF. CDR3 nucleotides: TGTGCCTGGAGTGTAATTATTGGAAACACCATATATTTT. The chain recombines TRBV30 with TRBJ1-3; no firm D call. Germline CDR1 is GTSNPN and CDR2 is SVGIG (reference sequence). The CDR3 consists of 13 residues. Trimming took 0 bases from V and 3 from J, leaving 6 bases between them.

DNA of the CDR3: TGTGCCAGTACCGAGAAGGGACTTACCACTCAGCCCCAGCATTTT. The encoded protein is CASTEKGLTTQPQHF. V usage is TRBV19 and J usage is TRBJ1-5; D perhaps matches TRBD1 (5 bases). The V gene's germline CDR1 is LNHDA and CDR2 SQIVND (reference sequence). The V and J ends lost 7 bases and 6 bases respectively, with 19 bases between them. This CDR3 has 15 amino acids.

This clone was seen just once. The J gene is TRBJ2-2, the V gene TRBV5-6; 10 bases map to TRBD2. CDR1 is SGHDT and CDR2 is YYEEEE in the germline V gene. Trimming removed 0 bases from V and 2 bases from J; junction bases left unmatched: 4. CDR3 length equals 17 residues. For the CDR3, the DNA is TGTGCCAGCAGCTTGGGAACTAGCGGGGTAAACACCGGGGAGCTGTTTTTT. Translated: CASSLGTSGVNTGELFF.

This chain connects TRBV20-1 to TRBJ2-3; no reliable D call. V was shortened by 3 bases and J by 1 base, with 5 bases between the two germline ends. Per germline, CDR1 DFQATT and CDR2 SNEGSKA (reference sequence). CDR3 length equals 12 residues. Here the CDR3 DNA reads TGCAGTGCTAGTCGAGGCACAGATACGCAGTATTTT. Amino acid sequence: CSASRGTDTQYF.